The following is a T cell receptor beta chain sequence with its context. Its antigen is not identified. The source of the sample is a study of response to subunit inactivated influenza vaccine. Points from the study as a whole: T cells newly recruited by each seasonal influenza vaccination are few, the authors suggested.

Using its own MiXCR run on the RT-PCR reads, TCRdb lists one record per CDR3 protein. The data show 550,000 to 600,000 distinct CDR3 sequences, approximately 10% seen once. Germline assignment: CDR1 DFQATT and CDR2 SNEGSKA (reference sequence). The length of the CDR3 is 14 residues. V was pared by 6 bases and J by 7 bases, with 21 bases between. Here the sequenced sample was PBMCs from blood, taken on the day of vaccination. The source is a man in his forties or fifties who received an inactivated influenza vaccine. The chain employs TRBV20-1 and TRBJ2-5, with TRBD1 as a possible D gene (6 bases). The CDR3, as DNA: TGCAGTGCCGGAGTCTCACAGGGATGGGGGACCCAGTACTTC. Its protein product is CSAGVSQGWGTQYF.